This T cell receptor (beta chain) comes out of a study of T cells in Graves' hyperthyroidism and ophthalmopathy. This CDR3 has 14 amino acids. CDR1 and CDR2 (germline): SGHAT, FQNNGV. V lost 5 bases, J lost 2 bases, and 13 bases lay in between. This clonotype was detected ten times or more. The TCR beta CDR3 regions underwent amplification using RNA transcripts as the source. Using the HTBI primer set, a first-round RT-PCR was run on the TCR CDR3. TCRdb re-called the multiplex PCR reads with MiXCR, one entry per CDR3 protein. Of 490,000 or so distinct CDR3 sequences listed, 15% to 20% were seen once; the top ten hold about 45%. In the ophthalmopathy cohort, Clinical Activity Score was at least 3, NOSPECS grade at least 4, and duration under 3 months. Uncontrolled infection, other autoimmune disease, pregnancy and lactation each barred patients from inclusion. The diagnoses drew upon clinical symptoms, serum thyroxine and TRAb, thyroid ultrasound and orbital computed tomography. The PBMCs were sourced from fresh peripheral blood (less than 11 ml).

This clonotype was obtained from a man between 40 and 49 years old with Graves' ophthalmopathy. The chain uses TRBV11-2 and TRBJ2-7; the D is unclear. The material sequenced was blood. The CDR3 coding sequence is TGTGCCAGCAGCCTCAACCACAGCCCCTACGAGCAGTACTTC. The encoded protein is CASSLNHSPYEQYF. Using reference TRBV11-2 and TRBJ2-7 for the parts outside the CDR3, the full variable domain is EAGVAQSPRYKIIEKRQSVAFWCNPISGHATLYWYQQILGQGPKLLIQFQNNGVVDDSQLPKDRFSAERLKGVDSTLKIQPAKLEDSAVYLCASSLNHSPYEQYFGPGTRLTVT.